A selection of T cell receptor beta chains follows, all from one sample in a study of early T cells in non-severe SARS-CoV-2 infection. TCRdb re-analysed the 5' RACE reads in MiXCR, keeping a single row per CDR3 protein. The sample holds fewer than 35,000 distinct CDR3 sequences, around 5.8% seen once. Sequencing was performed on whole blood. These receptors were collected from an adult who was a healthcare worker with PCR-confirmed SARS-CoV-2 infection or an uninfected control (not recorded which). CDR3s include the opening cysteine and the closing phenylalanine or tryptophan. A D gene is named only where the DNA matches it firmly. Size is stated for part of the rows, as once, few or many counts, or as a class when the clone is expanded.

v_call	d_call	clone_size	j_call	cdr3_nt	cdr3_aa
TRBV7-9	.	many	TRBJ1-5	TGTGCCAGCACTGAGGGGTCCCACAATCAGCCCCAGCATTTT	CASTEGSHNQPQHF
TRBV16	TRBD2	.	TRBJ2-1	TGTGCCAGCAGCCAATCGTCGGGACTAGCGGGAGTAAAGTTC	CASSQSSGLAGVKF
TRBV20-1	.	many	TRBJ2-1	TGCAGTGCTAGAGCCCCCGCAAGCTCCTACAATGAGCAGTTCTTC	CSARAPASSYNEQFF
TRBV11-3	TRBD1	many	TRBJ1-5	TGTGCCAGCAGCTTGGGACAGAATCAGCCCCAGCATTTT	CASSLGQNQPQHF
TRBV30	TRBD2	many	TRBJ2-1	TGTGCCTGGAGCACTCAAAGGGGCCTAGCGGGAGGGAATGAGCAGTTCTTC	CAWSTQRGLAGGNEQFF
TRBV5-1	.	many	TRBJ1-6	TGCGCCAGCAGCTTGGCCCCCCGACAGAGCTCCTATAATTCACCCCTCCACTTT	CASSLAPRQSSYNSPLHF
TRBV29-1	.	medium-sized	TRBJ2-3	TGCAGCGTTGTACCCAGGGTTTTCACAGATACGCAGTATTTT	CSVVPRVFTDTQYF
TRBV27	TRBD2	many	TRBJ2-7	TGTGCCAGCAGTTTTGGGGGGGGCTACGAGCAGTACTTC	CASSFGGGYEQYF
TRBV29-1	.	many	TRBJ1-4	TGCAGCGCCCGGCGGGGGCTTCGTGAAAAACTGTTTTTT	CSARRGLREKLFF
TRBV12-3/TRBV12-4	.	many	TRBJ2-3	TGTGCCAGCAGCCCAGGGCCAGGCGCGGGAAGGACAGATACGCAGTATTTT	CASSPGPGAGRTDTQYF
TRBV20-1	.	many	TRBJ2-7	TGCAGTGCTAGAGCGAGGACAGAAGGCTACGAGCAGTACTTC	CSARARTEGYEQYF
TRBV2	.	.	TRBJ1-4	TGTGCCAGCAGTGAGTGGACGTACAATGAAAAACTGTTTTTT	CASSEWTYNEKLFF
TRBV7-9	.	many	TRBJ2-3	TGTGCCAGCAGCTTAGCCCCGCTAGAAGGCACAGATACGCAGTATTTT	CASSLAPLEGTDTQYF
TRBV6-2/TRBV6-3	TRBD2	few	TRBJ2-1	TGTGCCAGCAGTTACTCTCTAGGCGGGAGCAATGAGCAGTTCTTC	CASSYSLGGSNEQFF
TRBV29-1	.	many	TRBJ1-6	TGCAGCGTTAGTCAGGGGAGGAATTCACCCCTCCACTTT	CSVSQGRNSPLHF
TRBV6-1	TRBD2	.	TRBJ2-1	TGTGCCAGCAGACGGACTAGCGAAATAAATGAGCAGTTCTTC	CASRRTSEINEQFF
TRBV20-1	TRBD1	.	TRBJ2-5	TGCAGTGCTGGACTTAGGGGGCGGGAGACCCAGTACTTC	CSAGLRGRETQYF
TRBV20-1	TRBD2	few	TRBJ2-7	TGCAGTGCCACAGTGGGGGAGGGCAGGCAGTACTTC	CSATVGEGRQYF
TRBV4-2	.	few	TRBJ2-3	TGTGCCAGCAGCCAAGTGGGTAAGGATACGCAGTATTTT	CASSQVGKDTQYF
TRBV29-1	.	.	TRBJ2-1	TGCAGCGCCGGACCATCTACGGCTGAGCAGTTCTTC	CSAGPSTAEQFF
TRBV23-1	.	.	TRBJ2-3	TGCGCCAGCAGTCAATCGGCCACACCCGCAGTCTCAGATACGCAGTATTTT	CASSQSATPAVSDTQYF
TRBV5-1	.	.	TRBJ2-7	TGCGCCAGCAGCTTGGCAGGGGCCCCGGGCGCCTACGAGCAGTACTTC	CASSLAGAPGAYEQYF
TRBV7-9	TRBD1	many	TRBJ1-2	TGTGCCAGCAGCTTGGAGGGGGCCGCTAACTATGGCTACACCTTC	CASSLEGAANYGYTF
TRBV4-3	TRBD2	.	TRBJ2-1	TGCGCCAGCAGCCAAGATCTGACACTAGCGGTTTACAATGAGCAGTTCTTC	CASSQDLTLAVYNEQFF
TRBV6-5	TRBD1	many	TRBJ2-1	TGTGCCAGCAGTTACCGCAGGGGGAGCTCCTACAATGAGCAGTTCTTC	CASSYRRGSSYNEQFF
TRBV9	.	many	TRBJ2-3	TGTGCCAGCAGCGTCTTGGCGGACGGCACAGATACGCAGTATTTT	CASSVLADGTDTQYF
TRBV29-1	TRBD2	many	TRBJ2-5	TGCAGCTCCAGACTAGCTGGAGAGACCCAGTACTTC	CSSRLAGETQYF
TRBV12-3/TRBV12-4	.	many	TRBJ2-5	TGTGCCAGCAGTTTGGGGTTTATCCAAGAGACCCAGTACTTC	CASSLGFIQETQYF
TRBV6-5	.	medium-sized	TRBJ1-6	TGTGCCAGCAGCCCCTACGGATGGGGGCTCCACTTT	CASSPYGWGLHF
TRBV11-3	.	few	TRBJ2-1	TGTGCCAGCAGCTTAGGGGTCAGTGAGCAGTTCTTC	CASSLGVSEQFF
TRBV12-3/TRBV12-4	TRBD1	many	TRBJ1-6	TGTGCCAGCAGTTTAGTCCCGGGACAGTTCCACTTT	CASSLVPGQFHF
TRBV6-5	.	many	TRBJ1-5	TGTGCCAGCAGTTACCGGGGAGACAGCCAGCCCCAGCATTTT	CASSYRGDSQPQHF
TRBV2	.	.	TRBJ2-5	TGTGCCAGCAGTCTAGCGCCGCAAGAGACCCAGTACTTC	CASSLAPQETQYF
TRBV20-1	.	.	TRBJ2-1	TGCAGTGCCCCCTTGAGCGGCTCCTACAATGAGCAGTTCTTC	CSAPLSGSYNEQFF
TRBV29-1	TRBD1	many	TRBJ1-2	TGCAGCGTTGAAAGGGGGTTAGGGGGCAACGGCTACACCTTC	CSVERGLGGNGYTF
TRBV7-9	.	.	TRBJ2-1	TGTGCCAGCAGCTTAGCGCTAGCCCAGACCCAAAATGAGCAGTTCTTC	CASSLALAQTQNEQFF
TRBV2	.	many	TRBJ1-2	TGTGCCAGCAGCCCCCGGATGTATGGCTACACCTTC	CASSPRMYGYTF
TRBV7-9	TRBD1	few	TRBJ2-1	TGTGCCAGCAGCGGACGGACAGGGACCTACAATGAGCAGTTCTTC	CASSGRTGTYNEQFF
TRBV6-5	.	many	TRBJ2-2	TGTGCCAGCAGCCGGTCGACGGAGAACGGGGAGCTGTTTTTT	CASSRSTENGELFF
TRBV18	TRBD2	few	TRBJ2-1	TGTGCCAGCTCACCATCCGGGACTAGACGCGATGAGCAGTTCTTC	CASSPSGTRRDEQFF
TRBV11-2	TRBD1	many	TRBJ1-6	TGTGCCAGCAGCTTTCAAGGGACAGAGGATTCACCCCTCCACTTT	CASSFQGTEDSPLHF
TRBV7-6	.	many	TRBJ2-7	TGTGCCAGCAGTTTCCGGGGCTACGAGCAGTACTTC	CASSFRGYEQYF
TRBV28	TRBD1	few	TRBJ1-4	TGTGCCAGCAGTCCCGGGACAGGTCCTGAAAAACTGTTTTTT	CASSPGTGPEKLFF
TRBV5-1	.	many	TRBJ2-1	TGCGCCAGCAGCCCCGGACCCAACAATGAGCAGTTCTTC	CASSPGPNNEQFF
TRBV12-3/TRBV12-4	TRBD1	many	TRBJ2-1	TGTGCCAGCATGCAAAACAGGGGCCGGCCCTACAATGAGCAGTTCTTC	CASMQNRGRPYNEQFF
TRBV4-2	TRBD1	many	TRBJ2-1	TGTGCCAGCAGCCAAGATTTACAGGGGACGAGTGAGCAGTTCTTC	CASSQDLQGTSEQFF
TRBV5-1	.	.	TRBJ2-7	TGCGCCAGCAGCGCAGACACAGGGAACGAGCAGTACTTC	CASSADTGNEQYF
TRBV10-3	.	.	TRBJ2-7	TGTGCCATCAGTGGGGGCGGGTGGGACTACGAGCAGTACTTC	CAISGGGWDYEQYF
TRBV19	TRBD1	many	TRBJ1-1	TGTGCCAGTACTGGGCTTGACAGGGGAGGTACTGAAGCTTTCTTT	CASTGLDRGGTEAFF
TRBV5-1	.	many	TRBJ1-1	TGCGCCAGCAGCTTGGCCGGGGATAGGGGCACTGAAGCTTTCTTT	CASSLAGDRGTEAFF
TRBV27	.	many	TRBJ1-2	TGTGCCAGCAGTTTAAACGGCGTATCCTTCTATGGCTACACCTTC	CASSLNGVSFYGYTF
TRBV2	TRBD1	many	TRBJ2-7	TGTGCCAGCAGGGGGACAGGGCTCTCCTACGAGCAGTACTTC	CASRGTGLSYEQYF
TRBV18	.	few	TRBJ2-5	TGTGCCAGCTCTGGGGGGCGGACGCCTCAAGAGACCCAGTACTTC	CASSGGRTPQETQYF